This T cell receptor (beta chain) originates from a study of shared clonotypes between healthy human individuals. Study at large: Donor ages ranged 18 to 49 years: a couple of women, a few men.

Study-wide findings and caveats: Only blood was sampled, and tissue TCR repertoires likely differ from blood ones. The study found 4.5% to 5% of naive CD4 clonotypes shared across a few donors.

Notes on this clone: As yet, its antigen is unknown.

The naive CD8 population came from CD45RO-negative cells selected for CCR7, without terminally differentiated effector memory CD45RA+ cells. Per germline, CDR1 SNHLY and CDR2 FYNNEI. The CDR3 runs to 14 residues. Deletions cut 7 bases from V and 3 bases from J, with 16 bases between. The repertoire was sequenced with immunoSEQ multiplex PCR; TCRdb's copy has only in-frame clones and lacks some. In the table there are hundreds of thousands of clones, around 95% of which are singletons. The rearrangement uses TRBV2 and TRBJ2-7; TRBD2 might be the D (6 bases). Sequencing input: naive CD8+ T cells sorted from blood. The sequence came from a woman in her twenties or thirties in good health. As DNA, the CDR3 is TGTGCCAGCAAATCCTGGGACTTATTCTACGAGCAGTACTTC. As protein: CASKSWDLFYEQYF. Together with reference TRBV2 and TRBJ2-7, the CDR3 gives the full variable domain: EPEVTQTPSHQVTQMGQEVILRCVPISNHLYFYWYRQILGQKVEFLVSFYNNEISEKSEIFDDQFSVERPDGSNFTLKIRSTKLEDSAMYFCASKSWDLFYEQYFGPGTRLTVT.